This TCR beta chain was documented in a study of metastatic and nonmetastatic thyroid tumors. On the study more broadly: Comparative analysis of repertoires was undertaken across blood and tumor or nodule tissue obtained from malignant and benign thyroid patients. Broader study findings: Malignant tumors reportedly showed significantly higher TCR beta diversity than benign nodules in both blood and tumor.

Germline V gene sequence: CDR1 SGHDT, CDR2 YYEEEE. Trimming left V 1 base short and J 7 bases short, with 6 bases between. The CDR3 extends over 12 amino acids. In this sample, this clone turned up many times. Its specificity is unknown. Original processing methods: The study took CDR3 differences across clinicopathological groups and made a distant-metastasis classifier for papillary thyroid cancer from them. TCRdb reanalyzed the PCR reads with MiXCR. The V and J calls come from TCRdb's annotation, not from the publication. The sample shows approximately 40,000 clones, about 10% of them seen only once. Each patient came to thyroid surgery without any prior treatment (of any kind).

The sequence derives from a female donor with papillary thyroid cancer or a benign thyroid nodule (not recorded which). Some clones in this sample may be carry-over from other donors' samples. Sequencing input: blood. The chain couples TRBV5-6 to TRBJ2-1; no clear D. In DNA, the CDR3 is TGTGCCAGCAGCTTGAACAGAAATGAGCAGTTCTTC. Its translation is CASSLNRNEQFF. Supplemented by reference TRBV5-6 and TRBJ2-1, the full variable domain reads DAGVTQSPTHLIKTRGQQVTLRCSPKSGHDTVSWYQQALGQGPQFIFQYYEEEERQRGNFPDRFSGHQFPNYSSELNVNALLLGDSALYLCASSLNRNEQFFGPGTRLTVL.